One sample yielded the 7 T cell receptor beta chains listed below, sequenced in a study of CD8 T cells in ankylosing spondylitis. TCRdb redid the calling of the 5' RACE reads with MiXCR, one entry per CDR3 protein. Of around 340,000 distinct CDR3 sequences in the sample, approximately 14% were seen once. The sequenced sample consisted of blood, either unsorted or a sorted T cell fraction (not recorded which). The receptors shown here come from a male donor with ankylosing spondylitis or in good health (not recorded which).

This clonotype has ten or more counts. V and J are TRBV20-1 and TRBJ2-7; D remains unclear. Trimming removed 3 bases from V and 5 bases from J, with 17 bases in between. The germline gives CDR1 DFQATT, CDR2 SNEGSKA (reference sequence). The CDR3 has 14 residues. In DNA form, the CDR3 reads TGCAGTGCTAGTTCAGGACCCCCTTACGACGAGCAGTACTTC. It translates to CSASSGPPYDEQYF.

This chain connects TRBV3-1 to TRBJ2-7; no clear D. Per germline, CDR1 LGHDT and CDR2 YNNKEL (reference sequence). The length of the CDR3 is 13 residues. Trimming cost V 6 bases and J 0 bases, with 9 bases left between them. This CDR3 is CASRAVSSYEQYF. CDR3 nucleotides: TGTGCCAGCAGGGCAGTGAGCTCCTACGAGCAGTACTTC.

This clonotype was observed a few times. This rearrangement joins TRBV21-1 to TRBJ1-1; TRBD1, as called in the table, went unchecked against the DNA. TRBV21-1 is given as a pseudogene. This CDR3 is 10 amino acids long. The CDR3 DNA sequence: TGTGCCATGGGGGGCACTGAAGCTTTCTTT. Translated, it gives CAMGGTEAFF.

This clonotype was seen only a few times. The gene calls are TRBV10-3 and TRBJ1-3; 8 bases agree with TRBD1. Germline CDR1 ENHRY, CDR2 SYGVKD. Unmatched junction bases numbered 9, after V lost 0 bases and J lost 2 bases. The CDR3 totals 18 residues. Here the CDR3 reads CAISESTGSGGPGNTIYF. CDR3 DNA: TGTGCCATCAGTGAGTCGACGGGTTCAGGGGGCCCTGGAAACACCATATATTTT.

This clonotype was picked up many times. This sequence joins TRBV29-1 and TRBJ1-4; maybe TRBD1 (6 bases). The germline V gene encodes CDR1 SQVTM and CDR2 ANQGSEA. Trimming pared 7 bases from V and 0 bases from J, leaving 12 bases between. The CDR3 length is 14 residues. CDR3 in amino acids: CSARDIATNEKLFF. In DNA form, the CDR3 reads TGCAGCGCCCGGGACATTGCAACTAATGAAAAACTGTTTTTT.

Many counts were recorded for this clonotype. This sequence joins TRBV7-2 and TRBJ2-3; 9 bases are a match to TRBD1. CDR3 length: 15 residues. CDR1 is SGHTA, CDR2 FQGNSA, per germline. The J segment lost 3 bases and the V segment lost 6 bases, leaving 7 bases of the junction unmatched. The CDR3 sequence: CASSTGTGRTDTQYF. DNA of the CDR3: TGTGCCAGCAGTACCGGGACAGGGCGGACAGATACGCAGTATTTT.

The chain couples TRBV20-1 to TRBJ2-7; possibly TRBD1 for D (6 bases). V was shortened by 6 bases and J by 4 bases, with 19 bases between the two germline ends. The CDR3 contains 14 residues. Germline loops: CDR1 DFQATT, CDR2 SNEGSKA (reference sequence). In nucleotides, the CDR3 is TGCAGTGCCGAGCACCCGGGACACGAGTACGAGCAGTACTTC. It codes for CSAEHPGHEYEQYF.